One T cell receptor beta chain is described in this entry. Time point indicated: blood from clinic visit 5 months post-surgery; TSC patient then seizure free. The data originate from a study of brain T cells in children with intractable seizures. The data were produced by immunoSEQ multiplex PCR, yet TCRdb's version contains in-frame clones alone and is incomplete. Of hundreds of thousands of clones listed, about 94% are singletons. Trimming took 7 bases from V and 5 from J; bases not matched to a gene: 10. The germline V gene has CDR1 SGDLS and CDR2 YYNGEE. The CDR3 is made up of 14 amino acids. The J gene is TRBJ2-5, the V gene TRBV9, with 8 bases that match TRBD2. This clonotype was obtained from a boy under three years old with tuberous sclerosis and intractable seizures. Sample: peripheral blood, taken less than 6 months after surgery. The CDR3, as DNA: TGTGCCAGCGGGGGACTAGGAGGCCCGGAGACCCAGTACTTC. This encodes CASGGLGGPETQYF.